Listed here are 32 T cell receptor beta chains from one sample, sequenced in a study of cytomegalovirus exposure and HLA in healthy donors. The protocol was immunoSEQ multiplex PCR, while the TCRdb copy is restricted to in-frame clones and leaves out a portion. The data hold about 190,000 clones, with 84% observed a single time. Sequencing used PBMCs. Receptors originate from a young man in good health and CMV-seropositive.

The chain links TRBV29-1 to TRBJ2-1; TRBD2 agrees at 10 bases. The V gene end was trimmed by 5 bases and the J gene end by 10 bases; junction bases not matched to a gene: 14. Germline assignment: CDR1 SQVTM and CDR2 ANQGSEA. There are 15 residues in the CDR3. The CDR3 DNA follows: TGCAGCGTTCAGTTATTTGGAGCGGGAGGGGGGGAGCAGTTCTTC. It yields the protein CSVQLFGAGGGEQFF.

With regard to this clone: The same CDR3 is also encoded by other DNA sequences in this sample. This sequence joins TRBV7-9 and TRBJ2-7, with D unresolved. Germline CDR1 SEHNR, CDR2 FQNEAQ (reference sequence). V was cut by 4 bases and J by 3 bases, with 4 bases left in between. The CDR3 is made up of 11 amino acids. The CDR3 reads CASSSYYEQYF. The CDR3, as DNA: TGTGCCAGCAGCTCTTACTACGAGCAGTACTTC. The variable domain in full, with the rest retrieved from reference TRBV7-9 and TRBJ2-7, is DTGVSQNPRHKITKRGQNVTFRCDPISEHNRLYWYRQTLGQGPEFLTYFQNEAQLEKSRLLSDRFSAERPKGSFSTLEIQRTEQGDSAMYLCASSSYYEQYFGPGTRLTVT.

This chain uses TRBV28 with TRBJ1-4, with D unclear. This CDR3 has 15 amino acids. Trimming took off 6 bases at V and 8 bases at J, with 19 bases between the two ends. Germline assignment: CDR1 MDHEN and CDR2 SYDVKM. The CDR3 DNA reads TGTGCCAGCAGCTCCCCCCGGGAGGGTTCCGAAAAACTGTTTTTT. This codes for CASSSPREGSEKLFF.

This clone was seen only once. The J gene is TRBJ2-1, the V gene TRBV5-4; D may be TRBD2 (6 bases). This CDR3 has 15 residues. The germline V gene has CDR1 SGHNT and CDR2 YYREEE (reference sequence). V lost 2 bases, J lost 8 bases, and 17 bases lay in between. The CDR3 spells CASSFRDSAGHEQFF. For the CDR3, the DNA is TGTGCCAGCAGCTTTAGGGACTCCGCGGGTCATGAGCAGTTCTTC.

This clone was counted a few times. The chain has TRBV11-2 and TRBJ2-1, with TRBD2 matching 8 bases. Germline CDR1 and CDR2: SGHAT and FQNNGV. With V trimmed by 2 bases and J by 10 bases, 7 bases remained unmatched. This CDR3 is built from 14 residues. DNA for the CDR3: TGTGCCAGCAGCTTACGGTCTAGCGGGTTGGAGCAGTTCTTC. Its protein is CASSLRSSGLEQFF.

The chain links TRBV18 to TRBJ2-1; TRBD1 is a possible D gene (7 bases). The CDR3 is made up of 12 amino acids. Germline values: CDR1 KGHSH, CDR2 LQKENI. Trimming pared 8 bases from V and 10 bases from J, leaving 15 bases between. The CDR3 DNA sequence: TGTGCCAGCGCGGGACAGCTTCCGGAGCAGTTCTTC. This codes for CASAGQLPEQFF. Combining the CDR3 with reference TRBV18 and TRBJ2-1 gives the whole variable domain NAGVMQNPRHLVRRRGQEARLRCSPMKGHSHVYWYRQLPEEGLKFMVYLQKENIIDESGMPKERFSAEFPKEGPSILRIQQVVRGDSAAYFCASAGQLPEQFFGPGTRLTVL.

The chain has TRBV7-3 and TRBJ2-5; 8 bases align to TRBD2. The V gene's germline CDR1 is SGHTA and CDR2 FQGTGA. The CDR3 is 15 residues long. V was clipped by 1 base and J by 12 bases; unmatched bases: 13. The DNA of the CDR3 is TGTGCCAGCAGCTTAAGGTTCGGGCTAGCGGGCCGTAAGTACTTC. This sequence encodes CASSLRFGLAGRKYF.

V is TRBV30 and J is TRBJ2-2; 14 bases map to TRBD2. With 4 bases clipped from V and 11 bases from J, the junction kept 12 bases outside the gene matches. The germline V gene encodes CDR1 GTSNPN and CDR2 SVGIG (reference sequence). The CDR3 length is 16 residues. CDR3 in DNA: TGTGCCTGGAACCTGGGACTAGCGGGAGAGAGTCCTGAGCTGTTTTTT. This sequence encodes CAWNLGLAGESPELFF. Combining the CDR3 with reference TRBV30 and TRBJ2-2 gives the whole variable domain SQTIHQWPATLVQPVGSPLSLECTVEGTSNPNLYWYRQAAGRGLQLLFYSVGIGQISSEVPQNLSASRPQDRQFILSSKKLLLSDSGFYLCAWNLGLAGESPELFFGEGSRLTVL.

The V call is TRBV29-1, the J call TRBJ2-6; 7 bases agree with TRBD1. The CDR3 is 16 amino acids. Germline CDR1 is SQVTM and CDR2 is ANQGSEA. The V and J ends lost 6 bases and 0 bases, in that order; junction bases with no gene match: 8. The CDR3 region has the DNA TGCAGCGTCGCCCAGGGGGTGATCTCTGGGGCCAACGTCCTGACTTTC. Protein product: CSVAQGVISGANVLTF.

This chain's CDR3 is CASSQGGGVGYEQYF. CDR3 coding DNA: TGTGCCAGCAGCCAAGGAGGGGGGGTTGGGTACGAGCAGTACTTC. V usage is TRBV4-2 and J usage is TRBJ2-7, with D possibly being TRBD2 (7 bases). Germline values: CDR1 LGHNA, CDR2 YNFKEQ. V was trimmed by 1 base and J by 4 bases, leaving 14 bases between them. The CDR3 runs to 15 residues.

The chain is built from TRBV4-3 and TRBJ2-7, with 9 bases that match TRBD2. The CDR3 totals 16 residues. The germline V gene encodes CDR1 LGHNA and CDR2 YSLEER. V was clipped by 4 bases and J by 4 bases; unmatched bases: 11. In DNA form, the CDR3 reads TGCGCCAGCAGCCCCCTGGGCGGGAGGGCCGGTTACGAGCAGTACTTC. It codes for CASSPLGGRAGYEQYF.

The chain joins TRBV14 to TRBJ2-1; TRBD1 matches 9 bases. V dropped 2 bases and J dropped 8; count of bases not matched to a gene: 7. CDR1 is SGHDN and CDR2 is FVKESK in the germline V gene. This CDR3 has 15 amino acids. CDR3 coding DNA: TGTGCCAGCAGCCAATCGGGACAGGGTAGGCATGAGCAGTTCTTC. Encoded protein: CASSQSGQGRHEQFF.

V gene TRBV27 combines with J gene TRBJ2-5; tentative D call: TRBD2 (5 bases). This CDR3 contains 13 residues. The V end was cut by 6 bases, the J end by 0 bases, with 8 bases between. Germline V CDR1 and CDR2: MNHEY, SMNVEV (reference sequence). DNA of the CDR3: TGTGCCAGCAGAGGGAGTAACCAAGAGACCCAGTACTTC. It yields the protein CASRGSNQETQYF.

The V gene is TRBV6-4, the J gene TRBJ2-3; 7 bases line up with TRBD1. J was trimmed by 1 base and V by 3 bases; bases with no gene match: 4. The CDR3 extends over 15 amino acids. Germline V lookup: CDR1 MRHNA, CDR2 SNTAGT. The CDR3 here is CASSEFGQGTDTQYF. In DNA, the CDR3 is TGTGCCAGCAGTGAATTCGGACAGGGCACAGATACGCAGTATTTT.

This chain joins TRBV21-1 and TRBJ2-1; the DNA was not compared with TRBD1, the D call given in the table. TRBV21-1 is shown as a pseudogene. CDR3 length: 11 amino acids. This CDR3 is CASSTRGREFF. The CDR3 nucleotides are TGTGCCAGCAGCACCCGAGGCAGGGAGTTCTTC.

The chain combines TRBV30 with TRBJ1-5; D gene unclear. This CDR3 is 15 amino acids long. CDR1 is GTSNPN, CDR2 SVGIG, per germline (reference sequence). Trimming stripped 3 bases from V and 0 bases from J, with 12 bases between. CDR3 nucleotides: TGTGCCTGGAGGGAAGGAGAGTTTAGCAATCAGCCCCAGCATTTT. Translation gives CAWREGEFSNQPQHF.

As DNA, the CDR3 is TGTGCCAGCAGCTTAGTAGGCTTTGGGGAGGCTTTCTTT. It specifies CASSLVGFGEAFF. The chain couples TRBV7-2 to TRBJ1-1, with D hard to call. Germline CDR1 and CDR2: SGHTA and FQGNSA. The V and J ends lost 1 base and 11 bases respectively, with 14 bases between them. The CDR3 spans 13 residues. Full variable domain (outside the CDR3, taken from reference TRBV7-2 and TRBJ1-1): GAGVSQSPSNKVTEKGKDVELRCDPISGHTALYWYRQSLGQGLEFLIYFQGNSAPDKSGLPSDRFSAERTGGSVSTLTIQRTQQEDSAVYLCASSLVGFGEAFFGQGTRLTVV.

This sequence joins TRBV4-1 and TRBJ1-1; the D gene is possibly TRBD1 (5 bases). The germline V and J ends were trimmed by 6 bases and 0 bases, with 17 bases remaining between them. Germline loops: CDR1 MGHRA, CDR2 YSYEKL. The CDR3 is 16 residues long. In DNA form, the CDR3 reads TGCGCCAGCAGACAACCCTCCGACAGACTGAACACTGAAGCTTTCTTT. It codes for CASRQPSDRLNTEAFF.

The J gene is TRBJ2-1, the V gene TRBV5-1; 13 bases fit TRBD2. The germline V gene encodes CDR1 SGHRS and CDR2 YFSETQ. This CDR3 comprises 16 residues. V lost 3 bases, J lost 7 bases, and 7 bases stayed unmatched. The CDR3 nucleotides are TGCGCCAGCAGCTGGGGCACTAGCGGGAGGGGGAATGAGCAGTTCTTC. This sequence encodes CASSWGTSGRGNEQFF.

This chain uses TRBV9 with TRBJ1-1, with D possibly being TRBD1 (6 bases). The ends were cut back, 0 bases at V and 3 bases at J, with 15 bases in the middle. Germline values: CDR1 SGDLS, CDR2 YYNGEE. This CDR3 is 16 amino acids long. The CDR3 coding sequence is TGTGCCAGCAGCGTAGATATAAGCGGGGGCGACACTGAAGCTTTCTTT. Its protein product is CASSVDISGGDTEAFF.

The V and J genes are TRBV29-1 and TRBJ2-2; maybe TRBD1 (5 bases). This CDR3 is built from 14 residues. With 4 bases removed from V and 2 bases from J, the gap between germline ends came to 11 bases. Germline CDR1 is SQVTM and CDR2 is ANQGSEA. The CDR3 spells CSVARGGNTGELFF. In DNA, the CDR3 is TGCAGCGTTGCTAGGGGCGGAAACACCGGGGAGCTGTTTTTT.

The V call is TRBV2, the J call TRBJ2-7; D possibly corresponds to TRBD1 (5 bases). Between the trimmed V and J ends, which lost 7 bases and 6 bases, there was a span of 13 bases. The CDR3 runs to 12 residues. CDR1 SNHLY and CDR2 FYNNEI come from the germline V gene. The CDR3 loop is CASKGSGREQYF. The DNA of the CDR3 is TGTGCCAGCAAAGGGTCAGGGCGCGAGCAGTACTTC.

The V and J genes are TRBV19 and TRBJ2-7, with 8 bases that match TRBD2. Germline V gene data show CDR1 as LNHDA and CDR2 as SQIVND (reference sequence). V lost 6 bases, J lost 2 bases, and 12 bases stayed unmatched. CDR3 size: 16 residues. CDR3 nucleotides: TGTGCCAGTAGGGATGCTCTCAGCGGGAGCCCCTACGAGCAGTACTTC. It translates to CASRDALSGSPYEQYF.

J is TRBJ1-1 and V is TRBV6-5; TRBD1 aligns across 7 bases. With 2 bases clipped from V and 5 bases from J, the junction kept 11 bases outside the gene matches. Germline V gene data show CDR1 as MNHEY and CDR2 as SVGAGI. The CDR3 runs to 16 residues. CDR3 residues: CASSYAMDRLGTEAFF. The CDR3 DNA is TGTGCCAGCAGTTACGCTATGGACAGGTTAGGAACTGAAGCTTTCTTT.

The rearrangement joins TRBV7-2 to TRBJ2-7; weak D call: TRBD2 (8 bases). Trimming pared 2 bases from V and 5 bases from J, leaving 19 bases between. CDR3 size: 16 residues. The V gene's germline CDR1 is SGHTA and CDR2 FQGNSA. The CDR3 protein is CASSLRPGLGTDEQYF. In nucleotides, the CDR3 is TGTGCCAGCAGCTTAAGACCGGGACTAGGGACAGACGAGCAGTACTTC.

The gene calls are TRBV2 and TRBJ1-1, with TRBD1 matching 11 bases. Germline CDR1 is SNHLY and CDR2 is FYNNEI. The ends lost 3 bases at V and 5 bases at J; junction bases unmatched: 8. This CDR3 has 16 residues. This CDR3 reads CASSEGQGGPWTEAFF. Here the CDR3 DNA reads TGTGCCAGCAGTGAGGGACAGGGGGGGCCGTGGACTGAAGCTTTCTTT.

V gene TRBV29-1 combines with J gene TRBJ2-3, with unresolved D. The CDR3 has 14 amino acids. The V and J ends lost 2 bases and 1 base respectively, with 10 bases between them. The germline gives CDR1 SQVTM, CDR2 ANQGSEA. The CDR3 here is CSVESGLGTDTQYF. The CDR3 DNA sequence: TGCAGCGTTGAATCCGGGTTGGGCACAGATACGCAGTATTTT.

The CDR3 reads CASSLYRGSHEQYF. CDR3 coding DNA: TGTGCCAGCAGTTTATACAGGGGGTCCCACGAGCAGTACTTC. The chain has TRBV27 and TRBJ2-7; 8 bases line up with TRBD1. The length of the CDR3 is 14 residues. V was clipped by 1 base and J by 5 bases; unmatched bases: 4. Germline values: CDR1 MNHEY, CDR2 SMNVEV (reference sequence).

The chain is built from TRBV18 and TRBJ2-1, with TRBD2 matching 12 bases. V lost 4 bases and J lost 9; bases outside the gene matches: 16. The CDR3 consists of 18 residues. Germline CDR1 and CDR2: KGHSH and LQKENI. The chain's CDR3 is CASSRTSGTAGVVGEQFF. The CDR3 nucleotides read TGTGCCAGCTCACGGACTAGCGGGACGGCGGGGGTGGTTGGTGAGCAGTTCTTC.

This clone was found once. The CDR3 here is CASSPYVTGVTEAFF. As DNA, the CDR3 is TGTGCCAGCTCACCATACGTGACAGGGGTTACTGAAGCTTTCTTT. This chain uses TRBV18 with TRBJ1-1; 8 nucleotides align to TRBD1. Germline assignment: CDR1 KGHSH and CDR2 LQKENI. The V gene end was trimmed by 2 bases and the J gene end by 5 bases; junction bases not matched to a gene: 7. CDR3 size: 15 residues.

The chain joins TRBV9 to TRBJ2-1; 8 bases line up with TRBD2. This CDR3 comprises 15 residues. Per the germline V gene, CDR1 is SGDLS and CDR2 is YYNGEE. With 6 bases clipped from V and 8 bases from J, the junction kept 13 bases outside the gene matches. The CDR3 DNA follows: TGTGCCAGCACCAGGACCAGGACTAGCAACGATGAGCAGTTCTTC. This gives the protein CASTRTRTSNDEQFF.

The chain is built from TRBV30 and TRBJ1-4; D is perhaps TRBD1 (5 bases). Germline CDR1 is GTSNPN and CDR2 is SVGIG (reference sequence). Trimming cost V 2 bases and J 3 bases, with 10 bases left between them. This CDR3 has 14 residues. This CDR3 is CAWSFRGSNEKLFF. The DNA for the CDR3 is TGTGCCTGGAGTTTTAGGGGCTCTAATGAAAAACTGTTTTTT.